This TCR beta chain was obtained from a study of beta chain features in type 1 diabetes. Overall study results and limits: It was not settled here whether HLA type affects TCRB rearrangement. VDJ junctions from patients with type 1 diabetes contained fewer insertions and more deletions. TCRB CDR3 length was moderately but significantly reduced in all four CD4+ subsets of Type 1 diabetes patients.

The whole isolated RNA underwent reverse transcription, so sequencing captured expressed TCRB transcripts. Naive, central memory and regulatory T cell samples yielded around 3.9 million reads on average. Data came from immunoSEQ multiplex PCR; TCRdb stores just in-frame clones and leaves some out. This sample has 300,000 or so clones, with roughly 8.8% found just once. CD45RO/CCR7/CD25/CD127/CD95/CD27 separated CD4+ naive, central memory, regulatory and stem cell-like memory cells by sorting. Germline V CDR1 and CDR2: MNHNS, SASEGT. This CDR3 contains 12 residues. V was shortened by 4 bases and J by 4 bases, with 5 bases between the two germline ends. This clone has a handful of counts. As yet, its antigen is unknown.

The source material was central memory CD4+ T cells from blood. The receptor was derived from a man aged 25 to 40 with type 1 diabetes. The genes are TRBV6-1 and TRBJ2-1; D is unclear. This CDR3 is CASSVSYNEQFF. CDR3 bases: TGTGCCAGCAGTGTTTCTTACAATGAGCAGTTCTTC.